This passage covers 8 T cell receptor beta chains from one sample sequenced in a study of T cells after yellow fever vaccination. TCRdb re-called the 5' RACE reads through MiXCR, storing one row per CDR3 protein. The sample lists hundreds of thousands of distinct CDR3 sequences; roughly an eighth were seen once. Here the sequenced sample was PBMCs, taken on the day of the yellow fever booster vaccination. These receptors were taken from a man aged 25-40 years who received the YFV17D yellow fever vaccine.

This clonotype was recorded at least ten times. CDR3 protein: CSATGPGANVLTF. CDR3 DNA sequence: TGCAGTGCTACAGGGCCTGGGGCCAACGTCCTGACTTTC. The J gene is TRBJ2-6, the V gene TRBV20-1; possible D gene TRBD1, 5 bases. CDR3 length equals 13 residues. Looked up from germline, CDR1 is DFQATT and CDR2 is SNEGSKA (reference sequence). Trimming pared 4 bases from V and 2 bases from J, leaving 6 bases between.

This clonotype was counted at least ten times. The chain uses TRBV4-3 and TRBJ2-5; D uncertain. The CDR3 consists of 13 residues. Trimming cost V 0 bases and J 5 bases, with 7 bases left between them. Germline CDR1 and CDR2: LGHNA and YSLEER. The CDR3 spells CASSQDREETQYF. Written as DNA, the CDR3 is TGCGCCAGCAGCCAAGATCGAGAGGAGACCCAGTACTTC.

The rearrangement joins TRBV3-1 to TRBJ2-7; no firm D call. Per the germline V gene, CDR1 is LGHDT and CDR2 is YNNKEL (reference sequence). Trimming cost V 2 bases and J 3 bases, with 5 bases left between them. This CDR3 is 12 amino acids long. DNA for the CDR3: TGTGCCAGCAGCCAATACGACTACGAGCAGTACTTC. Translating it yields CASSQYDYEQYF.

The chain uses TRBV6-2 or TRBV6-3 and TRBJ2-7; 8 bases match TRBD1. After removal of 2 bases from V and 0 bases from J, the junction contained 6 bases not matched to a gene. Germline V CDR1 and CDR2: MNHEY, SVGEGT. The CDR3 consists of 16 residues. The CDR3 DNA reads TGTGCCAGCAGTTACCCGCGGACAGGGAACTCCTACGAGCAGTACTTC. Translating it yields CASSYPRTGNSYEQYF.

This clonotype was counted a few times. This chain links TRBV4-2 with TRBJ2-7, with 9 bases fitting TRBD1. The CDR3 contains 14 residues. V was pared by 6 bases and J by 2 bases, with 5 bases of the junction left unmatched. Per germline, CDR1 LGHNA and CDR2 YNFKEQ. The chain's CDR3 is CASRGQGAPYEQYF. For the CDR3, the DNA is TGTGCCAGCAGGGGACAGGGTGCCCCCTACGAGCAGTACTTC.

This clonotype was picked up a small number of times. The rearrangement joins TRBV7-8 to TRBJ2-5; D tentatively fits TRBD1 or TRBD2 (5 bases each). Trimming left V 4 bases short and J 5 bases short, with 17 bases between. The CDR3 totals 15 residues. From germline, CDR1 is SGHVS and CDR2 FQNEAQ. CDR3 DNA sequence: TGTGCCAGCAGCTCCTCCGGGGCTGTCCGTGAGACCCAGTACTTC. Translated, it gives CASSSSGAVRETQYF.

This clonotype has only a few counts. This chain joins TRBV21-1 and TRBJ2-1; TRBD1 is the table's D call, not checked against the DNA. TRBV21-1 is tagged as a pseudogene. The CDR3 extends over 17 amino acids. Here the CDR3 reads CASSMPRGQKPINEQFF. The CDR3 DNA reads TGTGCCAGCAGCATGCCCAGGGGTCAAAAGCCTATCAATGAGCAGTTCTTC.

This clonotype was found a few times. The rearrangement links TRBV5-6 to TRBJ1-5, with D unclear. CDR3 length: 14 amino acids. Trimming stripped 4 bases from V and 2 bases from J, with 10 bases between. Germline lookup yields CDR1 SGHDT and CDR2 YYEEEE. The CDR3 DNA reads TGTGCCAGCAGCCCAGCGGTTGGCAATCAGCCCCAGCATTTT. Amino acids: CASSPAVGNQPQHF.